Below are 10 T cell receptor beta chains sequenced from a single sample in a study of T cells in Graves' hyperthyroidism and ophthalmopathy. Amplified TCR beta CDR3 regions came from RNA transcripts. The HTBI set primed first-round TCR CDR3 RT-PCR. TCRdb called the multiplex PCR reads again in MiXCR, with one record for every CDR3 protein. This sample has about 250,000 distinct CDR3 sequences, with over 20% found just once. The specimen sequenced was blood. The receptors come from a woman between 40 and 55 years old with Graves' ophthalmopathy.

CDR3 DNA: TGTGCCAGCAGTTACGGCAGTTTGAACACTGAAGCTTTCTTT. Protein product: CASSYGSLNTEAFF. The chain joins TRBV6-2 or TRBV6-3 to TRBJ1-1, with no clear D. Trimming took off 2 bases at V and 0 bases at J, with 7 bases between the two ends. CDR3 size: 14 residues. The germline gives CDR1 MNHEY, CDR2 SVGEGT.

This clonotype appeared many times. The chain combines TRBV6-5 with TRBJ2-2, with D possibly being TRBD1 (5 bases). V dropped 8 bases and J dropped 3 bases, with 13 bases sitting between them. The length of the CDR3 is 14 residues. Germline-derived CDR1 and CDR2 are MNHEY and SVGAGI. CDR3 region: CASCRVSDTGELFF. DNA for the CDR3: TGTGCCAGCTGCAGGGTTTCAGACACCGGGGAGCTGTTTTTT.

This clonotype was seen at least ten times. This CDR3 reads CASSESTREHDEQYF. The CDR3 DNA follows: TGCGCCAGCAGTGAGTCGACGCGGGAGCACGACGAGCAGTACTTC. The gene calls are TRBV10-1 and TRBJ2-7, with 7 bases that match TRBD2. This CDR3 spans 15 amino acids. V dropped 0 bases and J dropped 5; count of bases not matched to a gene: 7. Germline V gene sequence: CDR1 WNHNN, CDR2 SYGVQD (reference sequence).

This clonotype was counted ten times or more. The J gene is TRBJ2-7, the V gene TRBV28, with 14 bases matching TRBD2. Trimming removed 6 bases from V and 6 bases from J; junction bases left unmatched: 19. CDR3 length equals 19 residues. Germline-derived CDR1 and CDR2 are MDHEN and SYDVKM. The CDR3 is CASRKSRGQTGLAGVEQYF. The CDR3 DNA reads as TGTGCCAGCAGGAAATCCCGGGGACAGACGGGACTAGCGGGAGTCGAGCAGTACTTC. The variable domain in full, with the rest retrieved from reference TRBV28 and TRBJ2-7, is DVKVTQSSRYLVKRTGEKVFLECVQDMDHENMFWYRQDPGLGLRLIYFSYDVKMKEKGDIPEGYSVSREKKERFSLILESASTNQTSMYLCASRKSRGQTGLAGVEQYFGPGTRLTVT.

In this sample, this clonotype turned up a few times. The junction departs from germline at one end; a sequencing error may be responsible. V is TRBV7-8 and J is TRBJ1-1, with D unclear. Germline values: CDR1 SGHVS, CDR2 FQNEAQ. CDR3 length: 14 amino acids. Here the CDR3 DNA reads TGTGCCAGCAGCTTACTACTCCTGAACACTGAAGCTTGCTTT. Encoded protein: CASSLLLLNTEACF.

The table lists this clonotype with many counts. The rearrangement uses TRBV5-6 and TRBJ2-5; D might be TRBD2 (7 bases). Germline V gene data show CDR1 as SGHDT and CDR2 as YYEEEE. With 0 bases removed from V and 3 bases from J, the gap between germline ends came to 12 bases. This CDR3 has 15 residues. The CDR3 coding sequence is TGTGCCAGCAGCTTGGAGCGGGACAAAGAAGAGACCCAGTACTTC. This codes for CASSLERDKEETQYF.

This clonotype was picked up many times. The chain joins TRBV6-5 to TRBJ2-7, with TRBD1 matching 7 bases. This CDR3 contains 16 residues. V trimming: 0 bases; J trimming: 1 base; junction bases outside the gene matches: 6. Germline lookup yields CDR1 MNHEY and CDR2 SVGAGI. CDR3 sequence (DNA): TGTGCCAGCAGTTACTCGTGGACAGGAAGGTCCTACGAGCAGTACTTC. It codes for CASSYSWTGRSYEQYF.

This clonotype appeared many times. The V gene is TRBV9, the J gene TRBJ2-5; D not certain. CDR3 length: 13 residues. Germline CDR1 is SGDLS and CDR2 is YYNGEE. V dropped 3 bases and J dropped 5 bases, with 11 bases sitting between them. As DNA, the CDR3 is TGTGCCAGCAGCGGACCCGTGGGGGAGACCCAGTACTTC. Protein: CASSGPVGETQYF.

This clonotype was picked up many times. This chain uses TRBV4-1 with TRBJ2-5, with 7 bases identical to TRBD1. The germline V gene encodes CDR1 MGHRA and CDR2 YSYEKL. This CDR3 spans 15 amino acids. J gave up 0 bases and V 1 base, and 2 bases lay outside the gene matches. CDR3 nucleotide sequence: TGCGCCAGCAGCCAAGCTGACAGGGACCAAGAGACCCAGTACTTC. It codes for CASSQADRDQETQYF.

This clonotype was found a few times. The J gene is TRBJ2-5, the V gene TRBV24-1; 7 nucleotides align to TRBD1. Germline loops: CDR1 KGHDR, CDR2 SFDVKD. V was pared by 6 bases and J by 4 bases, with 13 bases of the junction left unmatched. The CDR3 covers 16 residues. CDR3 loop: CATSPGSDRVSETQYF. CDR3 in DNA: TGTGCCACCAGTCCCGGATCCGACAGGGTATCAGAGACCCAGTACTTC.